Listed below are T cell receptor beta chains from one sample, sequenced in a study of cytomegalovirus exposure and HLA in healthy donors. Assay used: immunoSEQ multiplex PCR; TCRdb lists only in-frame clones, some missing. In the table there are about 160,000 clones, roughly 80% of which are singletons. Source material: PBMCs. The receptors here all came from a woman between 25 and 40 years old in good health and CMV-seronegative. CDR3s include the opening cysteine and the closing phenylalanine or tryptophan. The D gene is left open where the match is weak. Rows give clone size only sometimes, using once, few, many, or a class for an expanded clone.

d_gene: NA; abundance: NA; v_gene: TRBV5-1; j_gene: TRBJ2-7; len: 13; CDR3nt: TGCGCCAGCAGCTTGGGAGTCTCCTACGAGCAGTACTTC; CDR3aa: CASSLGVSYEQYF
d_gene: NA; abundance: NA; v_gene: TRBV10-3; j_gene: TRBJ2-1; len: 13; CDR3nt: TGTGCCATCAGTGACAGCTCCTACAATGAGCAGTTCTTC; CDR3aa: CAISDSSYNEQFF
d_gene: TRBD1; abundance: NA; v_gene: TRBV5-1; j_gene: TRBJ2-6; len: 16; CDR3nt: TGCGCCAGCAGTGCAGGGACAGGGCTTGGGGCCAACGTCCTGACTTTC; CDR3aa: CASSAGTGLGANVLTF
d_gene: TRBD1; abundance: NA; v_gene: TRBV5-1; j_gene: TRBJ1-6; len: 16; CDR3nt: TGCGCCAGCAGCAGCGGACAGGCCAGCTATAATTCACCCCTCCACTTT; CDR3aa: CASSSGQASYNSPLHF
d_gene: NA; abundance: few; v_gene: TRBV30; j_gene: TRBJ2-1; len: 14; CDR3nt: TGTGCCTGGAGTCGACAGTCCTCCTACAATGAGCAGTTCTTC; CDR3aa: CAWSRQSSYNEQFF
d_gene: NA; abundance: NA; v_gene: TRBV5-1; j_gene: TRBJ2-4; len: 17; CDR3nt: TGCGCCAGCAGACAGGGGGGGACGGGGATAGCCAAAAACATTCAGTACTTC; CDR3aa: CASRQGGTGIAKNIQYF
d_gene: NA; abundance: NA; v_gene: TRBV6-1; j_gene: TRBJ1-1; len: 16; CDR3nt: TGTGCCAGCAGTGATCAACCGGGGTACATGAACACTGAAGCTTTCTTT; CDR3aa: CASSDQPGYMNTEAFF
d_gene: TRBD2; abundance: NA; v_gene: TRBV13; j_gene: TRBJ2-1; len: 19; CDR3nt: TGTGCCAGCAGCTTAGGCTTCCTAGCGGGGGGGCCTGGCTACAATGAGCAGTTCTTC; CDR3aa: CASSLGFLAGGPGYNEQFF
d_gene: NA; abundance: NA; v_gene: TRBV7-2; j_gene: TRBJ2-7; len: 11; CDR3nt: TGTGCCAGCAGCCGGGGTCTCGAGCAGTACTTC; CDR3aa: CASSRGLEQYF
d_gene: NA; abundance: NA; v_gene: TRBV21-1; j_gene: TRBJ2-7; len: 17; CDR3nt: TGTGCCAGCAGCAACCGGGTCCACACCGATGGATCCTACGAGCAGTACTTC; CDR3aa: CASSNRVHTDGSYEQYF
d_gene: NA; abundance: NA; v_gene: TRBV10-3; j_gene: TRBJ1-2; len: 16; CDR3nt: TGTGCCATCAGTGAGTCGATAGTGGCAGGGGTTAAGGGCTACACCTTC; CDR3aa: CAISESIVAGVKGYTF
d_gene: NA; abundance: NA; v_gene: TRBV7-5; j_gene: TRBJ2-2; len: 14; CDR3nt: TGTGTCAGAAGCCTCCTGGGACAGACCGGGGAGCTGTTTTTT; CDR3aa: CVRSLLGQTGELFF
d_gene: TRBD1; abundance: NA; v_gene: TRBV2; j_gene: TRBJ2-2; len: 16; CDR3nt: TGTGCCAGCTCGACCGACAGGGGGCCCGGTCCCGGGGAGCTGTTTTTT; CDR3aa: CASSTDRGPGPGELFF
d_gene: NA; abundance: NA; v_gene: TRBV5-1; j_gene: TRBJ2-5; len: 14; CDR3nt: TGCGCCAGCAGCCCCCTAGGGGCGGAAGAGACCCAGTACTTC; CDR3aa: CASSPLGAEETQYF
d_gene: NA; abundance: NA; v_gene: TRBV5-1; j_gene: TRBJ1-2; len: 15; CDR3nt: TGCGCCAGCAGCTTGGCGTCACCGCAAGCCGGTGGCTACACCTTC; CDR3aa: CASSLASPQAGGYTF
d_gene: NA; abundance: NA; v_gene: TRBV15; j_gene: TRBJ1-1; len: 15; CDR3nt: TGTGCCACCAGCAGAGTCAGGAGGGGATACACTGAAGCTTTCTTT; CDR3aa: CATSRVRRGYTEAFF
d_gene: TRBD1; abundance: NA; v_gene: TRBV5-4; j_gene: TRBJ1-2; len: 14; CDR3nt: TGTGCCAGCAGCAGGGACAGAGATAATAGAGGCTACACCTTC; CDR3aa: CASSRDRDNRGYTF
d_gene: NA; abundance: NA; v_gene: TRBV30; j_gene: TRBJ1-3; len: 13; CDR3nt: TGTGCCTGGACCTCCTACTCTGGAAACACCATATATTTT; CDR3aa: CAWTSYSGNTIYF
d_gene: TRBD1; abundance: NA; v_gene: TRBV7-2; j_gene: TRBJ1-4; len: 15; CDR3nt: TGTGCCAGCAGCTCGGGACAGGGACTTGGTGAAAAACTGTTTTTT; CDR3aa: CASSSGQGLGEKLFF